The entry below describes one T cell receptor beta chain. From germline, CDR1 is LGHDT and CDR2 YNNKEL (reference sequence). This CDR3 has 15 amino acids. The V end lost 1 base, the J end lost 8 bases, and 17 bases lay between the germline ends. These data belong to a study of Ad26.COV2.S vaccination and SARS-CoV-2 variants. The wider study: Of the COV1001 trial arms, the Ad26.COV2.S arm included the donor.

Specified treatment: about 20 received Ad26.COV2.S at low or high dose, single or two shots; about five received placebo; per-sample allocation not given. Sampling happened 63 days after the first vaccine or placebo injection. TCRdb's copy holds only in-frame clones and misses some; the assay was immunoSEQ multiplex PCR. The table includes hundreds of thousands of clones, around 92% detected once. This sequence originates from a person between 18 and 65 years old who received the Ad26.COV2.S COVID-19 vaccine or a placebo. This specimen was peripheral blood, taken in a trial of Ad26.COV2.S vaccine versus placebo. This chain links TRBV3-1 (or the pseudogene TRBV3-2) with TRBJ1-2, with no clear D. CDR3 DNA sequence: TGTGCCAGCAGCCAAGGAGGAGCCAACTATGGAGGCTACACCTTC. It specifies CASSQGGANYGGYTF.